One sample yielded the 17 T cell receptor beta chains listed below, sequenced in a study of cytomegalovirus exposure and HLA in healthy donors. Primers: 60 Vbeta forward and 13 Jbeta reverse. The assay was immunoSEQ multiplex PCR, and TCRdb's table has in-frame clones only and misses some. The data show approximately 150,000 clones, roughly 66% seen once. Input material: PBMCs. These receptors were taken from an older woman in good health and CMV-seronegative.

The gene calls are TRBV9 and TRBJ1-3; D is perhaps TRBD1 (5 bases). This CDR3 is 14 amino acids long. Germline lookup yields CDR1 SGDLS and CDR2 YYNGEE. V was trimmed by 2 bases and J by 4 bases, leaving 10 bases between them. CDR3 sequence: CASSVSGLGNTIYF. In DNA, the CDR3 is TGTGCCAGCAGCGTGTCAGGGCTGGGAAACACCATATATTTT.

The chain has TRBV5-1 and TRBJ2-7; 7 bases agree with TRBD2. CDR3 length equals 16 residues. Looked up from germline, CDR1 is SGHRS and CDR2 is YFSETQ. The V segment lost 3 bases and the J segment 1 base; nucleotides outside the gene matches: 10. DNA for the CDR3: TGCGCCAGCAGCTCCCCGGTTAGCGGGCGATCCTACGAGCAGTACTTC. Its protein is CASSSPVSGRSYEQYF.

The chain employs TRBV5-1 and TRBJ1-6; 8 bases align to TRBD1. The CDR3 is 14 residues long. Germline V gene lookup returns CDR1 SGHRS and CDR2 YFSETQ. V trimming: 3 bases; J trimming: 11 bases; junction bases outside the gene matches: 7. CDR3 nucleotides: TGCGCCAGCAGCTCGGGACAGGACTTAGCACCCCTCCACTTT. The encoded protein is CASSSGQDLAPLHF.

This chain links TRBV9 with TRBJ1-5; the D gene is possibly TRBD1 (5 bases). The V and J ends lost 0 bases and 2 bases respectively, with 9 bases between them. This CDR3 contains 15 residues. The V gene's germline CDR1 is SGDLS and CDR2 YYNGEE. CDR3 loop: CASSVGRDRNQPQHF. The CDR3 DNA reads as TGTGCCAGCAGCGTAGGGCGGGACCGCAATCAGCCCCAGCATTTT.

The chain has TRBV4-1 and TRBJ2-5; a weak D match, TRBD2 (6 bases). Germline CDR1 reads MGHRA; CDR2 reads YSYEKL. CDR3 size: 15 residues. Between the trimmed V and J ends, which lost 5 bases and 4 bases, there was a span of 17 bases. The CDR3 sequence: CASSSETRSGETQYF. CDR3 bases: TGCGCCAGCAGCTCCGAGACTAGATCAGGAGAGACCCAGTACTTC.

With respect to this clone: Germline is not matched at one junction end, which may reflect a read error. CDR3 region: CASSVAGGPAGEQFF. Written as DNA, the CDR3 is TGTGCCAGCAGCGTAGCGGGAGGGCCCGCCGGAGAGCAGTTCTTC. The chain couples TRBV7-8 to TRBJ2-1; TRBD2 agrees at 11 bases. The CDR3 consists of 15 residues. In germline, CDR1 is SGHVS, CDR2 FQNEAQ.

This chain uses TRBV7-2 with TRBJ1-2; possible D gene TRBD1, 6 bases. The ends were cut back, 5 bases at V and 6 bases at J, with 19 bases in the middle. This CDR3 region has 15 residues. Per germline, CDR1 SGHTA and CDR2 FQGNSA. The CDR3 DNA reads TGTGCCAGCAGCCCGGATGGCAGGGGATTTGATGGCTACACCTTC. Translated, it gives CASSPDGRGFDGYTF.

CDR3 sequence reads: CASSPMAFSYNEQFF. CDR3 DNA sequence: TGTGCCAGCAGCCCGATGGCATTCTCCTACAATGAGCAGTTCTTC. The rearrangement links TRBV7-6 to TRBJ2-1; D is unclear. The CDR3 is made up of 15 amino acids. From germline, CDR1 is SGHVS and CDR2 FNYEAQ. Between the trimmed V and J ends, which lost 5 bases and 0 bases, there was a span of 11 bases.

This sequence joins TRBV7-9 and TRBJ1-2; D is ambiguous. Germline CDR1 SEHNR, CDR2 FQNEAQ (reference sequence). The CDR3 sequence is 15 residues long. Trimming cost V 1 base and J 7 bases, with 16 bases left between them. The DNA for the CDR3 is TGTGCCAGCAGCTTAGAAGTCGCGGCGGGCGGTGGCTACACCTTC. Translating it yields CASSLEVAAGGGYTF.

The chain joins TRBV21-1 to TRBJ1-3; the D call of TRBD1 is as the table states it, not checked on the DNA. TRBV21-1 is reported as a pseudogene. CDR3 length: 15 residues. DNA of the CDR3: TGTGCCAGCAGCAAAGGACAGGGTTCTGGAAACACCATATATTTT. Translated: CASSKGQGSGNTIYF.

This clone came up a few times. The chain couples TRBV15 to TRBJ2-3; 8 bases match TRBD2. This CDR3 has 16 residues. Germline lookup yields CDR1 LNHNV and CDR2 YYDKDF (reference sequence). The V and J ends lost 3 bases and 4 bases, in that order; junction bases with no gene match: 9. This CDR3 reads CATSSLGREDSDTQYF. The CDR3 nucleotides read TGTGCCACCAGCAGCCTCGGGCGGGAGGACTCAGATACGCAGTATTTT.

This clone was picked up a small number of times. This chain uses TRBV28 with TRBJ1-2; 9 nucleotides agree with TRBD1. V trimming: 6 bases; J trimming: 8 bases; junction bases outside the gene matches: 7. CDR1 and CDR2 (germline): MDHEN, SYDVKM. CDR3 size: 13 residues. The CDR3 spells CASSEQGAEGYTF. In DNA, the CDR3 is TGTGCCAGCAGCGAACAGGGGGCGGAAGGCTACACCTTC.

This chain uses TRBV7-8 with TRBJ2-3; TRBD2 matches 7 bases. The CDR3 is 16 residues long. The ends lost 2 bases at V and 2 bases at J; junction bases unmatched: 7. From germline, CDR1 is SGHVS and CDR2 FQNEAQ. The CDR3: CASSLTAGLTTDTQYF. For the CDR3, the DNA is TGTGCCAGCAGCTTAACGGCGGGACTAACCACAGATACGCAGTATTTT.

The chain uses TRBV7-9 and TRBJ1-1; D is ambiguous. The CDR3 has 13 amino acids. Germline CDR1 SEHNR, CDR2 FQNEAQ (reference sequence). Deletions cut 2 bases from V and 3 bases from J, with 7 bases between. CDR3 region: CASSLLSDTEAFF. CDR3 coding DNA: TGTGCCAGCAGCTTATTGTCAGACACTGAAGCTTTCTTT.

The chain recombines TRBV27 with TRBJ2-4; a possible D gene is TRBD2 (7 bases). CDR1 MNHEY and CDR2 SMNVEV come from the germline V gene (reference sequence). The V end lost 2 bases, the J end lost 1 base, and 12 bases lay between the germline ends. The CDR3 contains 16 residues. The CDR3 here is CASSLQGGGAKNIQYF. As DNA, the CDR3 is TGTGCCAGCAGTTTACAGGGAGGGGGGGCCAAAAACATTCAGTACTTC.

The CDR3 loop reads CASSSTNIDTQYF. The CDR3 DNA reads TGTGCCAGCAGCTCGACTAACATAGATACGCAGTATTTT. The V call is TRBV7-8, the J call TRBJ2-3, with a weak D call TRBD2 (5 bases). The CDR3 consists of 13 residues. CDR1 and CDR2 from the germline V gene are SGHVS and FQNEAQ. V gave up 4 bases and J gave up 5 bases, with 10 bases separating them. Together with reference TRBV7-8 and TRBJ2-3, the CDR3 gives the full variable domain: GAGVSQSPRYKVAKRGQDVALRCDPISGHVSLFWYQQALGQGPEFLTYFQNEAQLDKSGLPSDRFFAERPEGSVSTLKIQRTQQEDSAVYLCASSSTNIDTQYFGPGTRLTVL.

The chain links TRBV5-1 to TRBJ2-3; TRBD2 matches at 9 bases. Germline V gene sequence: CDR1 SGHRS, CDR2 YFSETQ. The CDR3 runs 14 residues. Trimming at V came to 4 bases and at J to 7 bases, leaving 7 bases not matched to a gene. The CDR3 sequence: CASSVGLAPNTQYF. Written as DNA, the CDR3 is TGCGCCAGCAGCGTGGGACTAGCCCCCAATACGCAGTATTTT. Drawing the rest from reference TRBV5-1 and TRBJ2-3, the complete variable domain is KAGVTQTPRYLIKTRGQQVTLSCSPISGHRSVSWYQQTPGQGLQFLFEYFSETQRNKGNFPGRFSGRQFSNSRSEMNVSTLELGDSALYLCASSVGLAPNTQYFGPGTRLTVL.